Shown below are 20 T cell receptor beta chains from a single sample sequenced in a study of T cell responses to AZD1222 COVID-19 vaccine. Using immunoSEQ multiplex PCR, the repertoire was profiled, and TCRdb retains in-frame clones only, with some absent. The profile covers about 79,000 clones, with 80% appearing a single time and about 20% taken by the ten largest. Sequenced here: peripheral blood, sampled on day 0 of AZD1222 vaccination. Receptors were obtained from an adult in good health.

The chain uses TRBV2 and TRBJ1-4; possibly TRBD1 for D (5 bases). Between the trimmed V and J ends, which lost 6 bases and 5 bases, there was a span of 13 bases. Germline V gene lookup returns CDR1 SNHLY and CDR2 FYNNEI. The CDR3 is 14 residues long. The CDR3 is CASSSGTANEKLFF. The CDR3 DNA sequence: TGTGCCAGCAGCTCCGGGACGGCGAATGAAAAACTGTTTTTT.

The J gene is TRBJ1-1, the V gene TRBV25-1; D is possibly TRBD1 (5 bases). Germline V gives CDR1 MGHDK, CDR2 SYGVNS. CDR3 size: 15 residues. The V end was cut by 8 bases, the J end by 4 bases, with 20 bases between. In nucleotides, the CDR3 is TGTGCCAGCGCAAAGGGGACTGCCCGAATCACTGAAGCTTTCTTT. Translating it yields CASAKGTARITEAFF.

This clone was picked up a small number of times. CDR3 sequence reads: CASSQDGSDLGGYTF. CDR3 bases: TGTGCCAGCAGCCAAGATGGGTCGGATTTGGGAGGCTACACCTTC. This chain joins TRBV4-2 and TRBJ1-2; no definite D call. V was cut by 0 bases and J by 8 bases, with 16 bases left in between. The CDR3 sequence is 15 residues long. CDR1 LGHNA and CDR2 YNFKEQ come from the germline V gene.

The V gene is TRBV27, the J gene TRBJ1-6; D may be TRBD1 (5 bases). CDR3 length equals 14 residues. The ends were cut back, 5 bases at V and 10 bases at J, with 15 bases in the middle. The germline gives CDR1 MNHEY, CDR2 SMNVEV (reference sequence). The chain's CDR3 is CASSPWDWGSPLHF. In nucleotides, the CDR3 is TGTGCCAGCAGTCCCTGGGACTGGGGGTCACCCCTCCACTTT.

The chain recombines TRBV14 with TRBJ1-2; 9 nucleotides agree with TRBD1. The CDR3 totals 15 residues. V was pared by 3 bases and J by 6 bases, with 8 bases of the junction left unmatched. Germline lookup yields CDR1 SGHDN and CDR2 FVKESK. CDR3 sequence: CASSQGHRGPHGYTF. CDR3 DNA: TGTGCCAGCAGCCAGGGCCACAGGGGGCCACATGGCTACACCTTC. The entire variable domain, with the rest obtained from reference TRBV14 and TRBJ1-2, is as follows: EAGVTQFPSHSVIEKGQTVTLRCDPISGHDNLYWYRRVMGKEIKFLLHFVKESKQDESGMPNNRFLAERTGGTYSTLKVQPAELEDSGVYFCASSQGHRGPHGYTFGSGTRLTVV.

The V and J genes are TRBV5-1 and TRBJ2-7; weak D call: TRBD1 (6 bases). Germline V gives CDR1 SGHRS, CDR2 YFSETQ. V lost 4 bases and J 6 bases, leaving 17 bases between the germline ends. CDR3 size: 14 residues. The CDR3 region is CASSTGQSLGEQYF. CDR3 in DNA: TGCGCCAGCAGCACGGGACAAAGTCTCGGCGAGCAGTACTTC. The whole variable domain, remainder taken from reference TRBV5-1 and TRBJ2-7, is KAGVTQTPRYLIKTRGQQVTLSCSPISGHRSVSWYQQTPGQGLQFLFEYFSETQRNKGNFPGRFSGRQFSNSRSEMNVSTLELGDSALYLCASSTGQSLGEQYFGPGTRLTVT.

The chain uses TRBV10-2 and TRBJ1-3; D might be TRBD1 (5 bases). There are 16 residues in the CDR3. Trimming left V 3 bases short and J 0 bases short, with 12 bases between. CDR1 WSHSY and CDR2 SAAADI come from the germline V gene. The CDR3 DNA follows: TGCGCCAGCAGTGATGCAGGGATCGTCTCTGGAAACACCATATATTTT. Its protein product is CASSDAGIVSGNTIYF.

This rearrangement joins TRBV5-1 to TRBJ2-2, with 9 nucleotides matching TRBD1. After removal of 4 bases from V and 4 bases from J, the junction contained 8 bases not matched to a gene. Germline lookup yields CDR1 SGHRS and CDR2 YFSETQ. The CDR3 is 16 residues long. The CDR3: CASSPRTGVGTGELFF. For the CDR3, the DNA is TGCGCCAGCAGCCCCAGGACAGGGGTCGGCACCGGGGAGCTGTTTTTT.

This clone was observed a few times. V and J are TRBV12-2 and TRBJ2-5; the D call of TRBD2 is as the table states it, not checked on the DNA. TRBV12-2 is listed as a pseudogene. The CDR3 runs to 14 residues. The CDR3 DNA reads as TGTGCAAGTTGGGGGGGACGCAGGCAAGAGACCCAGTACTTC. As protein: CASWGGRRQETQYF.

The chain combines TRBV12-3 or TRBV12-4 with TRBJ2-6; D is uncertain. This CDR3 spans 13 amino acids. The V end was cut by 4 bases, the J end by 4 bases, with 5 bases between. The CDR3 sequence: CASSSRGANVLTF. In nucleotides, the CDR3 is TGTGCCAGCAGTTCAAGAGGGGCCAACGTCCTGACTTTC.

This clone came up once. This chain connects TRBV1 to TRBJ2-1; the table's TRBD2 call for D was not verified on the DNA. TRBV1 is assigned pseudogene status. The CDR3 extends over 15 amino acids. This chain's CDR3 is CTSSQGTRETREQFF. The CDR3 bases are TGCACCAGCAGCCAAGGAACCCGCGAAACGAGAGAGCAGTTCTTC.

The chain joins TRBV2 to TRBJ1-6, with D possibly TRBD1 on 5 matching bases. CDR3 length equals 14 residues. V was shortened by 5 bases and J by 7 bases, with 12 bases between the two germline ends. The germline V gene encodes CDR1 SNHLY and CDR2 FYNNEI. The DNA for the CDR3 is TGTGCCAGCAGTACCGGGACCTCCAATTCACCCCTCCACTTT. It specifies CASSTGTSNSPLHF.

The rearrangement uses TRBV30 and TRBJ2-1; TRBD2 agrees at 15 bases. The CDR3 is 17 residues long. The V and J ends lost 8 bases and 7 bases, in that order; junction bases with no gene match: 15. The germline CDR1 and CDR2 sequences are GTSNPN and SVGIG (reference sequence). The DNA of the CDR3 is TGTGCCCTCGCCGGGACTAGCGGGGGGCCCAAGCGGAATGAGCAGTTCTTC. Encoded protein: CALAGTSGGPKRNEQFF.

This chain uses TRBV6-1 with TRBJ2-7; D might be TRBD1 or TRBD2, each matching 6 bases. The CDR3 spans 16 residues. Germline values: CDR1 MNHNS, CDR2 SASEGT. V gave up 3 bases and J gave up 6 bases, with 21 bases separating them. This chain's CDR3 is CASSEVLGGDYGEQYF. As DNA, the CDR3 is TGTGCCAGCAGTGAGGTATTGGGGGGCGACTATGGCGAGCAGTACTTC.

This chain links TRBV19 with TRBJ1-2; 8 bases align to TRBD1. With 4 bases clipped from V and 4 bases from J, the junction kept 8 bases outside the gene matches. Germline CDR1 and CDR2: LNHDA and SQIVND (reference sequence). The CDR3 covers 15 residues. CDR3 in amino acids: CASSNYQGASYGYTF. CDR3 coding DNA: TGTGCCAGTAGTAACTATCAGGGGGCGTCCTATGGCTACACCTTC. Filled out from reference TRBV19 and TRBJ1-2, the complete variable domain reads DGGITQSPKYLFRKEGQNVTLSCEQNLNHDAMYWYRQDPGQGLRLIYYSQIVNDFQKGDIAEGYSVSREKKESFPLTVTSAQKNPTAFYLCASSNYQGASYGYTFGSGTRLTVV.

For the CDR3, the DNA is TGTGCCAGCAGCACGGGGAGGGACAATGAGCAGTTCTTC. The encoded protein is CASSTGRDNEQFF. The chain couples TRBV2 to TRBJ2-1; TRBD2 matches at 7 bases. Germline loops: CDR1 SNHLY, CDR2 FYNNEI. The CDR3 is 13 residues long. V trimming: 6 bases; J trimming: 5 bases; junction bases outside the gene matches: 4.

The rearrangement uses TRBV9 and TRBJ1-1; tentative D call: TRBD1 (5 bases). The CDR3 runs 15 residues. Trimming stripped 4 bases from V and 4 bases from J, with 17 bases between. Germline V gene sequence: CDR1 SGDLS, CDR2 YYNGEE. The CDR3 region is CASSPVGGRGTEAFF. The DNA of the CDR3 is TGTGCCAGCAGCCCCGTGGGAGGGAGGGGCACTGAAGCTTTCTTT. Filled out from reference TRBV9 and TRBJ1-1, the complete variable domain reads DSGVTQTPKHLITATGQRVTLRCSPRSGDLSVYWYQQSLDQGLQFLIQYYNGEERAKGNILERFSAQQFPDLHSELNLSSLELGDSALYFCASSPVGGRGTEAFFGQGTRLTVV.

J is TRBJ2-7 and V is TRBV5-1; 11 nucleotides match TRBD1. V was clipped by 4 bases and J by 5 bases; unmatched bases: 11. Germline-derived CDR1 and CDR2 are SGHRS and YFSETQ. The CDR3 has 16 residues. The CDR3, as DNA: TGCGCCAGCAGCGGAACCACCGGGACAGGGGGGGACGAGCAGTACTTC. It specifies CASSGTTGTGGDEQYF.

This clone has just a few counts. For the CDR3, the DNA is TGTGCCAGCAGCCAAGATGAGGGAAACACCATATATTTT. Its protein is CASSQDEGNTIYF. The chain is built from TRBV3-1 (or the pseudogene TRBV3-2) and TRBJ1-3; D unresolved. CDR1 LGHDT and CDR2 YNNKEL come from the germline V gene (reference sequence). The CDR3 runs to 13 residues. Trimming took 0 bases from V and 4 from J, leaving 4 bases between them.

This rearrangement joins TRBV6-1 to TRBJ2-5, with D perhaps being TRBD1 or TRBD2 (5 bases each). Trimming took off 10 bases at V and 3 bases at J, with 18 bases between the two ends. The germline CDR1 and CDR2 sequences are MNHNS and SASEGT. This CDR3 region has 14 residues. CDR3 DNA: TGTGCCATCTCACCCCGGGACGGAGAAGAGACCCAGTACTTC. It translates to CAISPRDGEETQYF.